The 32 T cell receptor beta chains presented below share a single source sample, sequenced in a study of OX40 agonist ivuxolimab in advanced cancers. Clones were sequenced by immunoSEQ multiplex PCR, and TCRdb holds only the in-frame ones, with some missing. The sample holds about 48,000 clones, nearly 85% seen once. The material sequenced was CD4+ or CD8+ T cells sorted from blood, taken in a trial of the OX40 agonist ivuxolimab. The receptors were gathered from an adult with an advanced solid tumor such as melanoma, head and neck, liver or kidney cancer.

The chain joins TRBV19 to TRBJ2-7; TRBD1 aligns across 7 bases. V shed 6 bases, J shed 4 bases, and the junction held 9 bases outside the gene matches. The germline CDR1 and CDR2 sequences are LNHDA and SQIVND (reference sequence). This CDR3 has 14 amino acids. CDR3 sequence: CASSRGAGGYEQYF. As DNA, the CDR3 is TGTGCCAGTAGCAGGGGCGCAGGGGGATACGAGCAGTACTTC.

The chain couples TRBV5-6 to TRBJ1-2, with 11 bases lining up with TRBD1. Losses at the gene ends were 1 base for V and 1 base for J; bases not matched to a gene: 6. Germline assignment: CDR1 SGHDT and CDR2 YYEEEE. The CDR3 spans 17 residues. CDR3 region: CASSLLRTGGYNYGYTF. The CDR3, as DNA: TGTGCCAGCAGCTTGCTAAGGACAGGGGGCTATAACTATGGCTACACCTTC.

This clone was counted a single time. The genes are TRBV7-2 and TRBJ2-5; 7 bases align to TRBD1. Germline assignment: CDR1 SGHTA and CDR2 FQGNSA. J gave up 4 bases and V 3 bases, and 2 bases lay outside the gene matches. The CDR3 runs 13 residues. As DNA, the CDR3 is TGTGCCAGCAGCTTGGGACAGTCAGAGACCCAGTACTTC. It codes for CASSLGQSETQYF.

The genes are TRBV14 and TRBJ2-1, with D perhaps TRBD1 (6 bases). This CDR3 has 17 amino acids. Trimming shortened V by 2 bases and J by 4 bases, and 18 bases separated the two germline ends. Germline CDR1 SGHDN, CDR2 FVKESK. Here the CDR3 DNA reads TGTGCCAGCAGCCAATCGACAGGCCTACTTAGATACAATGAGCAGTTCTTC. Its translation is CASSQSTGLLRYNEQFF.

V gene TRBV2 combines with J gene TRBJ1-5; TRBD1 agrees at 8 bases. Germline assignment: CDR1 SNHLY and CDR2 FYNNEI. Trimming took 8 bases from V and 4 from J; bases not matched to a gene: 4. This CDR3 region has 13 residues. CDR3 nucleotides: TGTGCCAGCGCGGGACAGGCTAATCAGCCCCAGCATTTT. It yields the protein CASAGQANQPQHF.

This sequence joins TRBV29-1 and TRBJ2-3; D is perhaps TRBD2 (5 bases). Germline CDR1 is SQVTM and CDR2 is ANQGSEA. The V end was cut by 6 bases, the J end by 3 bases, with 13 bases between. This CDR3 contains 13 residues. For the CDR3, the DNA is TGCAGCGTGCAAGAGGCGGGTACAGATACGCAGTATTTT. Residues: CSVQEAGTDTQYF.

The gene calls are TRBV6-5 and TRBJ1-4; the D gene is possibly TRBD1 (5 bases). The CDR3 runs 13 residues. V lost 10 bases to trimming and J lost 3 bases, with 12 bases between them. From germline, CDR1 is MNHEY and CDR2 SVGAGI. CDR3 nucleotides: TGTGCCACCGCAGGGTTGGCTAATGAAAAACTGTTTTTT. Protein: CATAGLANEKLFF.

The table lists this clone with a count of one. The chain couples TRBV18 to TRBJ2-5; the D gene is possibly TRBD1 (5 bases). The length of the CDR3 is 16 residues. Trimming shortened V by 4 bases and J by 4 bases, and 19 bases separated the two germline ends. The germline V gene has CDR1 KGHSH and CDR2 LQKENI. DNA of the CDR3: TGTGCCAGCTCACGCGAACTACAGGTGTTTAGAGAGACCCAGTACTTC. This sequence encodes CASSRELQVFRETQYF.

This chain links TRBV27 with TRBJ1-1, with D unresolved. V was shortened by 3 bases and J by 1 base, with 6 bases between the two germline ends. Germline V lookup: CDR1 MNHEY, CDR2 SMNVEV (reference sequence). The CDR3 is 13 residues long. For the CDR3, the DNA is TGTGCCAGCAGTTTTATGAGGAACACTGAAGCTTTCTTT. Amino acid sequence: CASSFMRNTEAFF.

The V and J genes are TRBV5-1 and TRBJ2-3; TRBD1 matches 11 bases. J was trimmed by 0 bases and V by 4 bases; bases with no gene match: 13. Germline values: CDR1 SGHRS, CDR2 YFSETQ. CDR3 length: 19 amino acids. The CDR3 region has the DNA TGCGCCAGCAGCAAAGGACAGGGGGCAGACTTTTTTAGCACAGATACGCAGTATTTT. Protein sequence: CASSKGQGADFFSTDTQYF. Supplemented by reference TRBV5-1 and TRBJ2-3, the full variable domain reads KAGVTQTPRYLIKTRGQQVTLSCSPISGHRSVSWYQQTPGQGLQFLFEYFSETQRNKGNFPGRFSGRQFSNSRSEMNVSTLELGDSALYLCASSKGQGADFFSTDTQYFGPGTRLTVL.

The J gene is TRBJ2-5, the V gene TRBV5-1; 10 positions agree with TRBD2. Germline trimming cut 0 bases from V and 2 bases from J; bases unmatched to any gene: 1. Looked up from germline, CDR1 is SGHRS and CDR2 is YFSETQ. CDR3 size: 15 residues. This CDR3 is CASSLASGGQETQYF. CDR3 DNA sequence: TGCGCCAGCAGCTTGGCTAGCGGGGGACAAGAGACCCAGTACTTC. The full variable domain, rest sourced from reference TRBV5-1 and TRBJ2-5, is KAGVTQTPRYLIKTRGQQVTLSCSPISGHRSVSWYQQTPGQGLQFLFEYFSETQRNKGNFPGRFSGRQFSNSRSEMNVSTLELGDSALYLCASSLASGGQETQYFGPGTRLLVL.

This clone appeared a few times. The CDR3 coding sequence is TGTGCCAGCGTCCGACAGCACACCGGGGAGCTGTTTTTT. This codes for CASVRQHTGELFF. V and J are TRBV2 and TRBJ2-2; possible D gene TRBD1, 5 bases. Germline CDR1 reads SNHLY; CDR2 reads FYNNEI. Deletions cut 8 bases from V and 3 bases from J, with 10 bases between. There are 13 residues in the CDR3.

As concerns this clone: The junction differs from germline at one of its ends, possibly a read error. The same CDR3 is also encoded by other DNA sequences in this sample. CDR3 nucleotide sequence: TGTGCCAGCAGCTTAGATCGCGGCACTGAAGCCTTCTTT. Amino acid sequence: CASSLDRGTEAFF. The rearrangement joins TRBV11-3 to TRBJ1-1; D uncertain. CDR3 length equals 13 residues. Germline loops: CDR1 SGHNT, CDR2 YENEEA.

In DNA form, the CDR3 reads TGTGCCAGCAGTTACGCAGAAGCGACCAATGAGCAGTTCTTC. Translated, it gives CASSYAEATNEQFF. The rearrangement uses TRBV6-5 and TRBJ2-1, with D uncertain. CDR3 length equals 14 residues. The V gene's germline CDR1 is MNHEY and CDR2 SVGAGI. V shed 2 bases and J shed 6 bases, with 11 bases lying between them.

The chain uses TRBV6-1 and TRBJ2-7; 7 positions match TRBD1. V was pared by 5 bases and J by 0 bases, with 7 bases of the junction left unmatched. The germline V gene encodes CDR1 MNHNS and CDR2 SASEGT. The CDR3 has 15 amino acids. The CDR3 region is CASSRTTGSSYEQYF. In DNA form, the CDR3 reads TGTGCCAGCAGTCGGACGACAGGGAGCTCCTACGAGCAGTACTTC.

The CDR3 reads CASSLSYPIVRVGNQPQHF. The CDR3 bases are TGTGCCAGCAGTTTATCATACCCCATCGTGAGGGTAGGCAATCAGCCCCAGCATTTT. The rearrangement joins TRBV27 to TRBJ1-5; D is unclear. V was pared by 0 bases and J by 2 bases, with 20 bases between. Germline V gene sequence: CDR1 MNHEY, CDR2 SMNVEV (reference sequence). The CDR3 is 19 residues long.

Only one count was recorded for this clone. The V call is TRBV5-6, the J call TRBJ2-3, with D maybe TRBD1 (5 bases). CDR1 and CDR2 from the germline V gene are SGHDT and YYEEEE. Trimming removed 0 bases at V and 3 bases at J, with 11 bases between. This CDR3 spans 15 amino acids. CDR3 DNA sequence: TGTGCCAGCAGCTTGGAAGGCAGGGCGACAGATACGCAGTATTTT. It is translated as CASSLEGRATDTQYF.

The chain has TRBV6-5 and TRBJ2-7; no clear D. Germline V CDR1 and CDR2: MNHEY, SVGAGI. V lost 4 bases and J lost 5, with 15 bases in between. The CDR3 loop spans 14 amino acids. The CDR3 spells CASSLQDSVDEQYF. The CDR3 DNA reads TGTGCCAGCAGTTTACAAGATTCGGTCGACGAGCAGTACTTC.

This clone was detected a few times. This chain uses TRBV6-6 with TRBJ1-5; no firm D call. With 6 bases removed from V and 0 bases from J, the gap between germline ends came to 9 bases. Germline CDR1 MNHNY, CDR2 SVGAGI (reference sequence). The CDR3 has 14 residues. The CDR3 is CASSRYDSNQPQHF. DNA of the CDR3: TGTGCCAGCAGCAGATACGATAGCAATCAGCCCCAGCATTTT.

The chain employs TRBV10-1 and TRBJ1-3, with no clear D. The ends were cut back, 5 bases at V and 1 base at J, with 0 bases in the middle. From germline, CDR1 is WNHNN and CDR2 SYGVQD (reference sequence). There are 11 residues in the CDR3. CDR3 sequence: CASSSGNTIYF. CDR3 coding DNA: TGCGCCAGCAGTTCTGGAAACACCATATATTTT.

The chain has TRBV5-6 and TRBJ1-1; unclear D gene. The germline gives CDR1 SGHDT, CDR2 YYEEEE. This CDR3 is built from 13 residues. Trimming took off 7 bases at V and 3 bases at J, with 13 bases between the two ends. Here the CDR3 DNA reads TGTGCCAGCTTTCGGGAAAGGGACACTGAAGCTTTCTTT. This gives the protein CASFRERDTEAFF.

This chain uses TRBV9 with TRBJ1-3; D is unresolved. Looked up from germline, CDR1 is SGDLS and CDR2 is YYNGEE. The CDR3 covers 17 residues. V was pared by 0 bases and J by 0 bases, with 13 bases between. The CDR3 coding sequence is TGTGCCAGCAGCGTAGCCCCCTATCTTAGCTCTGGAAACACCATATATTTT. It is translated as CASSVAPYLSSGNTIYF.

The J gene is TRBJ2-5, the V gene TRBV5-4; TRBD2 aligns across 7 bases. The CDR3 sequence is 15 residues long. Germline assignment: CDR1 SGHNT and CDR2 YYREEE (reference sequence). J was trimmed by 1 base and V by 2 bases; bases with no gene match: 5. The CDR3 here is CASSFSGGPQETQYF. DNA for the CDR3: TGTGCCAGCAGCTTCTCGGGGGGTCCCCAAGAGACCCAGTACTTC.

On this clone: At one end the junction does not follow the germline gene, possibly because of a read error. The chain recombines TRBV7-7 with TRBJ2-7; D is possibly TRBD2 (6 bases). The CDR3 length is 14 residues. The germline V gene has CDR1 SSHAT and CDR2 FNYEAQ (reference sequence). The CDR3 nucleotides read TGTGCTAGCAGCTTAGTGGCTAGCGCCGACGAGCAGTACTTC. Residues: CASSLVASADEQYF. Together with reference TRBV7-7 and TRBJ2-7, the CDR3 gives the full variable domain: GAGVSQSPRYKVTKRGQDVTLRCDPISSHATLYWYQQALGQGPEFLTYFNYEAQPDKSGLPSDRFSAERPEGSISTLTIQRTEQRDSAMYRCASSLVASADEQYFGPGTRLTVT.

The chain links TRBV11-3 to TRBJ1-1; 7 bases map to TRBD1. The CDR3 sequence is 12 residues long. Germline values: CDR1 SGHNT, CDR2 YENEEA. The V segment lost 5 bases and the J segment 7 bases; nucleotides outside the gene matches: 4. In nucleotides, the CDR3 is TGTGCCAGCAGCGACAGGGCTGGTGAAGCTTTCTTT. It is translated as CASSDRAGEAFF.

The CDR3 spells CASKTGGGDEQYF. The CDR3 DNA reads as TGTGCCAGTAAGACAGGGGGAGGAGACGAGCAGTACTTC. V is TRBV19 and J is TRBJ2-7; TRBD1 matches 9 bases. Germline V lookup: CDR1 LNHDA, CDR2 SQIVND (reference sequence). J was trimmed by 5 bases and V by 7 bases; bases with no gene match: 6. The CDR3 spans 13 residues.

This clone has just one count. This chain links TRBV6-4 with TRBJ2-2; D gene ambiguous. The CDR3 covers 14 residues. Looked up from germline, CDR1 is MRHNA and CDR2 is SNTAGT. Trimming took off 4 bases at V and 1 base at J, with 7 bases between the two ends. CDR3 sequence (DNA): TGTGCCAGCAGTGCGGCCTGGAACACCGGGGAGCTGTTTTTT. This gives the protein CASSAAWNTGELFF.

The genes are TRBV19 and TRBJ1-3; D is undetermined. In germline, CDR1 is LNHDA, CDR2 SQIVND (reference sequence). V lost 5 bases to trimming and J lost 4 bases, with 12 bases between them. This CDR3 is 14 amino acids long. As DNA, the CDR3 is TGTGCCAGTAGTCCGACTTGGGGAGGAAACACCATATATTTT. It specifies CASSPTWGGNTIYF.

The rearrangement joins TRBV5-1 to TRBJ1-3, with 8 positions matching TRBD1. The CDR3 totals 16 residues. The ends lost 0 bases at V and 2 bases at J; junction bases unmatched: 4. Germline V gives CDR1 SGHRS, CDR2 YFSETQ. In DNA form, the CDR3 reads TGCGCCAGCAGCTTGGAACTCAGGGGGCCTGGAAACACCATATATTTT. It specifies CASSLELRGPGNTIYF.

The chain carries TRBV4-3 and TRBJ2-1, with 9 bases matching TRBD2. The J segment lost 7 bases and the V segment lost 4 bases, leaving 11 bases of the junction unmatched. This CDR3 has 16 amino acids. Germline-derived CDR1 and CDR2 are LGHNA and YSLEER. CDR3 coding DNA: TGCGCCAGCAGCCTCCTCGCTAGCGGGGAATATAATGAGCAGTTCTTC. It encodes CASSLLASGEYNEQFF.

This chain joins TRBV10-1 and TRBJ1-1; D is uncertain. CDR1 and CDR2 (germline): WNHNN, SYGVQD (reference sequence). There are 13 residues in the CDR3. Trimming took 7 bases from V and 5 from J, leaving 14 bases between them. CDR3: CASKTTVGTEAFF. The CDR3 nucleotides are TGCGCCAGCAAAACTACCGTGGGGACTGAAGCTTTCTTT.

The gene calls are TRBV6-5 and TRBJ1-1; no definite D call. The V end lost 1 base, the J end lost 11 bases, and 8 bases lay between the germline ends. This CDR3 contains 11 residues. Germline lookup yields CDR1 MNHEY and CDR2 SVGAGI. The CDR3 DNA is TGTGCCAGCAGTTACTTAGGCTGGGCTTTCTTT. It yields the protein CASSYLGWAFF.